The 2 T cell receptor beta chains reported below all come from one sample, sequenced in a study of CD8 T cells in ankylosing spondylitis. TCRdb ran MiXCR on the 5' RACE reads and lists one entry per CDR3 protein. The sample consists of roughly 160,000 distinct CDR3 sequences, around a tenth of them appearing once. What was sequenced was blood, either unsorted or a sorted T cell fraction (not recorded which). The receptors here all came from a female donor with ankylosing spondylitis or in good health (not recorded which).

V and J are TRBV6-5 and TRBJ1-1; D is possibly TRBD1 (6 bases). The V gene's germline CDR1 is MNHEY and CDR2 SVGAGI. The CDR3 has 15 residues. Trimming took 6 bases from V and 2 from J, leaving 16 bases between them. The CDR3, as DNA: TGTGCCAGCAGACACTCCGGGACACTTAACACTGAAGCTTTCTTT. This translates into CASRHSGTLNTEAFF.

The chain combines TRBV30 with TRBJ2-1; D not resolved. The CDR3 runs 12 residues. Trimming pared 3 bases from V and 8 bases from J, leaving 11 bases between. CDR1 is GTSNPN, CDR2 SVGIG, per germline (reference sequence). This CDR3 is CAWSPPGYEQFF. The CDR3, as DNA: TGTGCCTGGAGCCCTCCCGGATATGAGCAGTTCTTC.